This T cell receptor beta chain comes out of a study of blood T cell repertoires in COVID-19. In the study overall: COVID-19 samples collected from the United States, Italy and Spain covered acute and convalescent phases.

Participants' reported clinical history set cohort assignment. Two negative PCRs, clearance, or symptom resolution were required of recovered Cohort 3 donors. The CDR3 consists of 12 residues. Germline V lookup: CDR1 SGHRS, CDR2 YFSETQ. V lost 3 bases and J 5 bases, leaving 8 bases between the germline ends. In the source study's methods: By means of reference gene primer amplification, nucleated cell counts were estimated. TCRdb's copy holds only in-frame clones and misses some; the assay was immunoSEQ multiplex PCR. Clonal size and the V and J genes are those of that table, whereas D and trimming came from the DNA. Found here are about 280,000 clones, 85% of them singletons; the top ten hold roughly 2.5%.

This chain connects TRBV5-1 to TRBJ1-2, with D unclear. Sequencing was carried out using PBMCs or T cells enriched from blood (not recorded which). This receptor was obtained from a woman aged 45-65 years who had recovered from COVID-19. CDR3 sequence reads: CASSSDTYGYTF. CDR3 nucleotide sequence: TGCGCCAGCAGCTCAGACACTTATGGCTACACCTTC.